This passage covers 19 T cell receptor beta chains from one sample sequenced in a study of T cells in tuberculosis. Sequencing was performed with immunoSEQ multiplex PCR; in TCRdb, only in-frame clones are kept and a portion is missing. The table records roughly 35,000 clones, 92% of them present only once. Stated time point: new active TB diagnosis, blood taken before or within 7 days of starting treatment. This material consisted of PBMCs, taken at tuberculosis diagnosis. Every receptor here comes from an adult with tuberculosis. Some clones in this sample may be carry-over from other donors' samples.

The CDR3 here is CASSELVTDTQYF. CDR3 DNA: TGTGCCAGCAGTGAATTAGTGACAGATACGCAGTATTTT. V is TRBV25-1 and J is TRBJ2-3; D is unclear. CDR3 length equals 13 residues. The V and J ends lost 1 base and 3 bases respectively, with 5 bases between them. The V gene's germline CDR1 is MGHDK and CDR2 SYGVNS.

The V gene is TRBV6-6, the J gene TRBJ1-2; D gene ambiguous. With 0 bases removed from V and 7 bases from J, the gap between germline ends came to 18 bases. CDR1 and CDR2 (germline): MNHNY, SVGAGI (reference sequence). The CDR3 consists of 16 residues. The CDR3 region has the DNA TGTGCCAGCAGTTACTCCTTGCGGGAACCCGGGGTTGGCTACACCTTC. Its protein is CASSYSLREPGVGYTF.

The chain uses TRBV5-1 and TRBJ1-1; the D is unclear. The germline gives CDR1 SGHRS, CDR2 YFSETQ. V was cut by 4 bases and J by 0 bases, with 10 bases left in between. The CDR3 sequence is 14 residues long. The CDR3 DNA is TGCGCCAGCAGCGGCGGACTGGTGAACACTGAAGCTTTCTTT. Translated, it gives CASSGGLVNTEAFF.

The V and J genes are TRBV13 and TRBJ2-7, with TRBD2 matching 8 bases. Trimming removed 5 bases from V and 0 bases from J; junction bases left unmatched: 9. The germline V gene has CDR1 PRHDT and CDR2 FYEKMQ (reference sequence). The CDR3 contains 16 residues. CDR3 protein: CASSPYSGTASYEQYF. CDR3 in DNA: TGTGCCAGCAGCCCTTATAGCGGGACCGCCTCCTACGAGCAGTACTTC.

This clone has a single count. The gene calls are TRBV5-5 and TRBJ1-1, with 7 bases that match TRBD1. V lost 3 bases and J lost 1; bases outside the gene matches: 6. The length of the CDR3 is 15 residues. Germline V CDR1 and CDR2: SGHKS, YYEKEE (reference sequence). The CDR3 loop is CASSSKWTGNTEAFF. As DNA, the CDR3 is TGTGCCAGCAGCTCTAAATGGACAGGGAACACTGAAGCTTTCTTT. Variable domain in full (rest from reference TRBV5-5 and TRBJ1-1): DAGVTQSPTHLIKTRGQQVTLRCSPISGHKSVSWYQQVLGQGPQFIFQYYEKEERGRGNFPDRFSARQFPNYSSELNVNALLLGDSALYLCASSSKWTGNTEAFFGQGTRLTVV.

V and J are TRBV5-6 and TRBJ2-2; TRBD1 agrees at 8 bases. V trimming: 4 bases; J trimming: 16 bases; junction bases outside the gene matches: 12. The CDR3 runs 13 residues. Germline assignment: CDR1 SGHDT and CDR2 YYEEEE. CDR3 sequence reads: CASSPRDRTRGFF. The DNA of the CDR3 is TGTGCCAGCAGCCCGAGGGACAGGACCCGTGGGTTTTTT.

CDR3 residues: CAYSEAFF. CDR3 in DNA: TGTGCCTACTCAGAAGCTTTCTTT. V gene TRBV30 combines with J gene TRBJ1-1; no clear D. V was shortened by 7 bases and J by 8 bases, with 5 bases between the two germline ends. Germline loops: CDR1 GTSNPN, CDR2 SVGIG (reference sequence). The CDR3 consists of 8 residues.

V gene TRBV29-1 combines with J gene TRBJ2-3, with D maybe TRBD2 (6 bases). V was trimmed by 4 bases and J by 2 bases, leaving 10 bases between them. Germline V gene data show CDR1 as SQVTM and CDR2 as ANQGSEA. The CDR3 length is 13 residues. DNA for the CDR3: TGCAGCGTTGCGGGGACTTCCACAGATACGCAGTATTTT. Protein: CSVAGTSTDTQYF.

This chain joins TRBV9 and TRBJ2-7, with 9 positions matching TRBD2. The CDR3 runs 15 residues. Germline CDR1 is SGDLS and CDR2 is YYNGEE. The trim removed 0 bases at V and 0 bases at J, leaving 1 base unmatched. The CDR3 spells CASSVGGGGSYEQYF. The DNA of the CDR3 is TGTGCCAGCAGCGTAGGCGGGGGGGGCTCCTACGAGCAGTACTTC.

The gene calls are TRBV9 and TRBJ1-2; perhaps TRBD1 as D (5 bases). The germline gives CDR1 SGDLS, CDR2 YYNGEE. This CDR3 is built from 14 residues. V was clipped by 0 bases and J by 8 bases, with 14 bases between them. The CDR3 DNA follows: TGTGCCAGCAGCGTAGGGGTGGGGCTGCACGGCTACACCTTC. It specifies CASSVGVGLHGYTF.

This clone is judged medium-sized. The rearrangement links TRBV5-1 to TRBJ1-2; 11 bases agree with TRBD1. This CDR3 comprises 18 residues. J lost 4 bases, V lost 3 bases, and 14 bases had no gene match. Germline CDR1 is SGHRS and CDR2 is YFSETQ. The CDR3 spells CASSSQDRGLYGFYGYTF. CDR3 nucleotide sequence: TGCGCCAGCAGCTCCCAGGACAGGGGGCTTTACGGATTCTATGGCTACACCTTC.

The chain has TRBV6-6 and TRBJ1-2; D gene ambiguous. The V end was cut by 4 bases, the J end by 5 bases, with 8 bases between. Germline lookup yields CDR1 MNHNY and CDR2 SVGAGI (reference sequence). This CDR3 has 12 amino acids. As DNA, the CDR3 is TGTGCCAGCAGTTCCTACCTATATGGCTACACCTTC. Amino acid sequence: CASSSYLYGYTF.

V gene TRBV19 combines with J gene TRBJ2-7; tentative D call: TRBD2 (5 bases). The CDR3 length is 13 residues. Germline assignment: CDR1 LNHDA and CDR2 SQIVND (reference sequence). The ends were cut back, 0 bases at V and 3 bases at J, with 6 bases in the middle. CDR3 sequence (DNA): TGTGCCAGTAGTATAGACGGGGTCTACGAGCAGTACTTC. Translation gives CASSIDGVYEQYF.

The chain combines TRBV4-2 with TRBJ1-1, with TRBD1 identical over 7 bases. Germline V CDR1 and CDR2: LGHNA, YNFKEQ. The CDR3 spans 16 residues. V gave up 1 base and J gave up 4 bases; unmatched junction bases: 9. CDR3 amino acids: CASSQGVTGWSTEAFF. The CDR3 coding sequence is TGTGCCAGCAGCCAAGGTGTGACAGGGTGGAGCACTGAAGCTTTCTTT.

CDR3 sequence: CASSRRTGFYEQYF. As DNA, the CDR3 is TGTGCCAGCAGCCGCAGGACAGGGTTCTACGAGCAGTACTTC. This rearrangement joins TRBV11-2 to TRBJ2-7, with TRBD1 identical over 8 bases. Germline lookup yields CDR1 SGHAT and CDR2 FQNNGV. The J segment lost 3 bases and the V segment lost 5 bases, leaving 6 bases of the junction unmatched. The CDR3 consists of 14 residues.

The rearrangement uses TRBV5-4 and TRBJ2-5; 11 bases are shared with TRBD1. With 4 bases clipped from V and 5 bases from J, the junction kept 13 bases outside the gene matches. The CDR3 is 17 residues long. Per germline, CDR1 SGHNT and CDR2 YYREEE (reference sequence). The CDR3 DNA sequence: TGTGCCAGCAGCCTCAGAGCCGGGACAGGGGGTTGGGAGACCCAGTACTTC. It yields the protein CASSLRAGTGGWETQYF.

The chain is built from TRBV27 and TRBJ1-4, with D possibly TRBD1 on 5 matching bases. Between the trimmed V and J ends, which lost 5 bases and 7 bases, there was a span of 11 bases. The germline V gene has CDR1 MNHEY and CDR2 SMNVEV (reference sequence). The CDR3 runs 13 residues. As DNA, the CDR3 is TGTGCCAGCAGTCGCAGGGAGGGTGAAAAACTGTTTTTT. The encoded protein is CASSRREGEKLFF. The variable domain in full, with the rest retrieved from reference TRBV27 and TRBJ1-4, is EAQVTQNPRYLITVTGKKLTVTCSQNMNHEYMSWYRQDPGLGLRQIYYSMNVEVTDKGDVPEGYKVSRKEKRNFPLILESPSPNQTSLYFCASSRREGEKLFFGSGTQLSVL.

The gene calls are TRBV10-1 and TRBJ2-1, with 12 nucleotides matching TRBD1. Germline values: CDR1 WNHNN, CDR2 SYGVQD (reference sequence). The CDR3 runs 15 residues. V trimming: 6 bases; J trimming: 6 bases; junction bases outside the gene matches: 6. CDR3 sequence reads: CASSTGTGGRNEQFF. CDR3 coding DNA: TGCGCCAGCAGCACCGGGACAGGGGGCCGCAATGAGCAGTTCTTC.

The chain couples TRBV9 to TRBJ2-3; D possibly corresponds to TRBD1 (6 bases). CDR3 size: 14 residues. CDR1 is SGDLS, CDR2 YYNGEE, per germline. V was pared by 0 bases and J by 1 base, with 6 bases between. CDR3 DNA sequence: TGTGCCAGCAGCGTAGACAGGGGCACAGATACGCAGTATTTT. Protein: CASSVDRGTDTQYF.